Here is one T cell receptor (beta chain) with its context. Its antigen remains unknown. These data come from a study of PD-1 blockade in classical Hodgkin lymphoma. The wider study: Nivolumab was administered to patients intravenously at 3 mg/kg every 2 weeks.

The J segment lost 3 bases and the V segment lost 6 bases, leaving 5 bases of the junction unmatched. Per the germline V gene, CDR1 is MNHEY and CDR2 is SMNVEV (reference sequence). This CDR3 has 14 residues. Points from the study as a whole: Excluded were patients who started nivolumab under 1 year after ASCT, a group that had lower diversity. Whatever underlies the repertoire differences (possibly disease activity or prior therapy) remains undefined.

Time point given: cycle 4 day 1 (C4D1), after around six weeks of nivolumab. Relapse was seen in all patients after autologous stem cell transplantation, and brentuximab vedotin exposure was variable. Using immunoSEQ multiplex PCR, the repertoire was profiled, and TCRdb retains in-frame clones only, with some absent. This sample has tens of thousands of clones, with nearly 80% found just once. Material: peripheral blood mononuclear cells (PBMCs), obtained before the fourth cycle of nivolumab. The J gene is TRBJ1-2, the V gene TRBV27; the match to TRBD1 covers 9 bases. The sequence came from a human donor with classical Hodgkin lymphoma. The CDR3 DNA reads TGTGCCAGCAGCACCCGGGACAGGGACTATGGCTACACCTTC. This sequence encodes CASSTRDRDYGYTF.